Listed here are 18 T cell receptor beta chains from one sample, sequenced in a study of T cells in Graves' hyperthyroidism and ophthalmopathy. Amplified regions were TCR beta CDR3 sequences from RNA transcripts. An initial round of RT-PCR targeting the TCR CDR3 relied on the HTBI primer set. TCRdb itself ran the multiplex PCR reads through MiXCR, one entry per CDR3 protein. In the table there are 40,000 to 65,000 distinct CDR3 sequences, approximately 48% of which are singletons. Sequenced sample: blood. The source of these receptors is a woman aged 50 to 60 with Graves' ophthalmopathy.

In its sample, this clonotype was seen many times. The J gene is TRBJ2-1, the V gene TRBV4-1; no reliable D call. V was shortened by 0 bases and J by 6 bases, with 6 bases between the two germline ends. Germline V gene lookup returns CDR1 MGHRA and CDR2 YSYEKL. This CDR3 is built from 13 residues. CDR3 in amino acids: CASSQDFANEQFF. In DNA, the CDR3 is TGCGCCAGCAGCCAAGATTTTGCCAATGAGCAGTTCTTC.

This clonotype was counted only a few times. J is TRBJ2-1 and V is TRBV10-3, with unresolved D. V shed 3 bases and J shed 0 bases, with 15 bases lying between them. In germline, CDR1 is ENHRY, CDR2 SYGVKD. CDR3 length: 17 amino acids. The CDR3 spells CAISDRPMASSYNEQFF. CDR3 sequence (DNA): TGTGCCATCAGTGATAGACCAATGGCTAGCTCCTACAATGAGCAGTTCTTC.

This chain joins TRBV19 and TRBJ1-2, with D perhaps matching TRBD1 (6 bases). Germline-derived CDR1 and CDR2 are LNHDA and SQIVND (reference sequence). Trimming took off 6 bases at V and 8 bases at J, with 13 bases between the two ends. The CDR3 totals 12 residues. Here the CDR3 DNA reads TGTGCCAGTAGGTTGACAGGACGCGGCTACACCTTC. Translation gives CASRLTGRGYTF.

Concerning this clonotype itself: Without the conserved terminal phenylalanine or tryptophan, this CDR3 likely stems from a read error. V is TRBV6-5 and J is TRBJ2-7, with TRBD1 matching 7 bases. Germline V gene lookup returns CDR1 MNHEY and CDR2 SVGAGI. Trimming removed 2 bases from V and 2 bases from J; junction bases left unmatched: 6. This CDR3 is 15 amino acids long. CDR3 DNA sequence: TGTGCCAGCAGTTACCGCAACAGGGGCGCCTACGAGCAGTACTGC. Translated: CASSYRNRGAYEQYC.

The table lists this clonotype with many counts. The CDR3 region has the DNA TGTGCCAGTAGTACCGCCGGGGAGCTGTTTTTT. It translates to CASSTAGELFF. The V and J genes are TRBV19 and TRBJ2-2; D is unresolved. V was shortened by 4 bases and J by 6 bases, with 3 bases between the two germline ends. Germline V CDR1 and CDR2: LNHDA, SQIVND (reference sequence). The CDR3 has 11 residues.

The chain links TRBV7-2 to TRBJ1-5; no clear D. V lost 8 bases and J 3 bases, leaving 11 bases between the germline ends. This CDR3 has 13 residues. Per germline, CDR1 SGHTA and CDR2 FQGNSA. In nucleotides, the CDR3 is TGTGCCAGCGGCGCTGACCTCAATCAGCCCCAGCATTTT. Amino acids: CASGADLNQPQHF.

This clonotype was seen ten or more times. A much larger clone lies a single base off, so this may be a read error. The chain recombines TRBV20-1 with TRBJ1-1; D is undetermined. V gave up 4 bases and J gave up 3 bases, with 9 bases separating them. This CDR3 contains 12 residues. CDR1 DFQATT and CDR2 SNEGSKA come from the germline V gene (reference sequence). CDR3 sequence reads: CSATPGDTEAFF. CDR3 DNA sequence: TGCAGTGCTACCCCCGGGGACACTGAAGCTTTCTTT.

This clonotype was detected ten times or more. The chain joins TRBV7-9 to TRBJ1-3; the D gene is possibly TRBD1 (5 bases). The CDR3 is 16 residues long. CDR1 and CDR2 (germline): SEHNR, FQNEAQ (reference sequence). The V end lost 0 bases, the J end lost 0 bases, and 9 bases lay between the germline ends. The CDR3 is CASSLARDGSGNTIYF. The CDR3 DNA reads TGTGCCAGCAGCTTAGCGAGGGACGGCTCTGGAAACACCATATATTTT.

This clonotype has ten or more counts. The chain couples TRBV11-3 to TRBJ2-2, with 9 bases that match TRBD2. Germline CDR1 reads SGHNT; CDR2 reads YENEEA. This CDR3 region has 13 residues. V trimming: 8 bases; J trimming: 6 bases; junction bases outside the gene matches: 4. The CDR3 region is CASGLAGAGELFF. The CDR3 nucleotides read TGTGCCAGCGGATTAGCGGGAGCCGGGGAGCTGTTTTTT. Filled out from reference TRBV11-3 and TRBJ2-2, the complete variable domain reads EAGVVQSPRYKIIEKKQPVAFWCNPISGHNTLYWYLQNLGQGPELLIRYENEEAVDDSQLPKDRFSAERLKGVDSTLKIQPAELGDSAVYLCASGLAGAGELFFGEGSRLTVL.

Many counts were recorded for this clonotype. V usage is TRBV12-3 or TRBV12-4 and J usage is TRBJ1-3; D not certain. There are 14 residues in the CDR3. The V end was cut by 5 bases, the J end by 0 bases, with 8 bases between. The CDR3 bases are TGTGCCAGCAGTCCAACTACCTCTGGAAACACCATATATTTT. This translates into CASSPTTSGNTIYF.

In its sample, this clonotype was seen many times. The V gene is TRBV7-9, the J gene TRBJ2-7, with D possibly being TRBD1 (5 bases). Germline V gene data show CDR1 as SEHNR and CDR2 as FQNEAQ (reference sequence). CDR3 length equals 14 residues. The V and J ends lost 5 bases and 3 bases respectively, with 14 bases between them. The CDR3 loop reads CASSPADNHYEQYF. DNA for the CDR3: TGTGCCAGCAGCCCCGCGGACAATCACTACGAGCAGTACTTC.

This clonotype was seen repeatedly, ten times or more. The chain joins TRBV20-1 to TRBJ2-3, with 11 bases matching TRBD2. The V and J ends lost 7 bases and 1 base, in that order; junction bases with no gene match: 13. The CDR3 is 17 amino acids. Germline lookup yields CDR1 DFQATT and CDR2 SNEGSKA (reference sequence). The CDR3 sequence is CSGTWASGRWGTDTQYF. The CDR3 DNA reads TGCAGTGGGACGTGGGCTAGCGGGAGGTGGGGCACAGATACGCAGTATTTT.

This clonotype was recorded at least ten times. The V gene is TRBV5-4, the J gene TRBJ1-2; TRBD1 matches 10 bases. The CDR3 spans 16 residues. J was trimmed by 2 bases and V by 4 bases; bases with no gene match: 8. Germline loops: CDR1 SGHNT, CDR2 YYREEE (reference sequence). CDR3 coding DNA: TGTGCCAGCAGCACGGGACAGGGGAATCGAAACTATGGCTACACCTTC. Amino acids: CASSTGQGNRNYGYTF.

The rearrangement links TRBV24-1 to TRBJ2-5; D may be TRBD1 (10 bases). Trimming removed 9 bases at V and 0 bases at J, with 28 bases between. Per the germline V gene, CDR1 is KGHDR and CDR2 is SFDVKD. This CDR3 is 19 amino acids long. In nucleotides, the CDR3 is TGTGCCACCCGGGGGACAGGGGCACGAAGCGGGAGGTACCAAGAGACCCAGTACTTC. Translating gives CATRGTGARSGRYQETQYF.

Points on this clonotype: One end of the junction fails to match germline, which may point to a read error. The rearrangement links TRBV19 to TRBJ1-1; D is unclear. This CDR3 spans 14 amino acids. Germline V gives CDR1 LNHDA, CDR2 SQIVND (reference sequence). The CDR3 DNA reads as TGTGCCTGTAGGGAAGGACGGATGAACACGGAAGCTTTCTTT. Residues: CACREGRMNTEAFF. Supplemented by reference TRBV19 and TRBJ1-1, the full variable domain reads DGGITQSPKYLFRKEGQNVTLSCEQNLNHDAMYWYRQDPGQGLRLIYYSQIVNDFQKGDIAEGYSVSREKKESFPLTVTSAQKNPTAFYLCACREGRMNTEAFFGQGTRLTVV.

At least ten counts were recorded for this clonotype. The chain links TRBV12-3 or TRBV12-4 to TRBJ1-3; 7 nucleotides match TRBD1. V lost 4 bases and J lost 0; bases outside the gene matches: 6. The CDR3 has 16 amino acids. CDR3 sequence reads: CASSSRRDSSGNTIYF. CDR3 nucleotides: TGTGCCAGCAGTTCCCGCCGGGACAGCTCTGGAAACACCATATATTTT.

This clonotype was picked up many times. CDR3: CSAPPGGGSTDTQYF. CDR3 DNA: TGCAGTGCACCCCCCGGGGGGGGCAGCACAGATACGCAGTATTTT. V and J are TRBV20-1 and TRBJ2-3, with TRBD2 matching over 8 bases. The CDR3 loop spans 15 amino acids. Germline values: CDR1 DFQATT, CDR2 SNEGSKA (reference sequence). Trimming at V came to 6 bases and at J to 0 bases, leaving 8 bases not matched to a gene.

The count of this clonotype is one. This chain links TRBV20-1 with TRBJ2-7; weak D call: TRBD2 (6 bases). V lost 7 bases, J lost 3 bases, and 10 bases lay in between. The CDR3 contains 11 residues. Germline assignment: CDR1 DFQATT and CDR2 SNEGSKA (reference sequence). CDR3 DNA sequence: TGCAGTGTTATGCGGGGCTACGAGCAGTACTTC. As protein: CSVMRGYEQYF.